The 23 T cell receptor beta chains below all came from one sample that was sequenced in a study of spatial heterogeneity in lung cancer. Time point in this sample: sample taken at primary tumor resection. Unsorted whole RNA from tumor, nontumor lung or frozen PBMC underwent sequencing. One entry per CDR3 protein results from TCRdb running MiXCR on the 5' RACE reads. Of 77,000 or so distinct CDR3 sequences listed, approximately 18% are singletons. Sequences were derived from PBMCs, sampled at surgery. The origin of the receptors is a male donor with early-stage non-small cell lung cancer.

This clonotype is classed as medium-sized. The rearrangement links TRBV18 to TRBJ1-1, with D hard to call. The ends were cut back, 6 bases at V and 4 bases at J, with 18 bases in the middle. Germline V gene data show CDR1 as KGHSH and CDR2 as LQKENI. The CDR3 has 15 residues. The CDR3 DNA sequence: TGTGCCAGCTCGCACGGACCGGGATTAGGCACTGAAGCTTTCTTT. Its protein is CASSHGPGLGTEAFF.

This chain joins TRBV12-3 or TRBV12-4 and TRBJ2-1; TRBD1 agrees at 7 bases. The CDR3 sequence is 15 residues long. The J segment lost 13 bases and the V segment lost 6 bases, leaving 18 bases of the junction unmatched. CDR3 coding DNA: TGTGCCAGCAGCCGTGACAGGGTCCAACTTTTTCCCCAGTTCTTC. Translated, it gives CASSRDRVQLFPQFF.

This clonotype was seen at least ten times. Written as DNA, the CDR3 is TGTGCCAGCAGCCATCGGCCCGATCAGCCCCAGCATTTT. This gives the protein CASSHRPDQPQHF. The V call is TRBV12-3 or TRBV12-4, the J call TRBJ1-5; D gene ambiguous. Trimming took off 6 bases at V and 5 bases at J, with 11 bases between the two ends. The CDR3 is made up of 13 amino acids.

This clonotype was observed once. The chain joins TRBV5-1 to TRBJ2-1; TRBD2 matches at 7 bases. The CDR3 loop spans 16 amino acids. Germline CDR1 and CDR2: SGHRS and YFSETQ. J lost 2 bases, V lost 0 bases, and 5 bases had no gene match. The CDR3 region is CASSLVASGTYNEQFF. In nucleotides, the CDR3 is TGCGCCAGCAGCTTGGTGGCTAGCGGAACCTACAATGAGCAGTTCTTC.

This clonotype was counted a few times. The V and J genes are TRBV4-2 and TRBJ2-3; TRBD2 aligns across 13 bases. The CDR3 is 16 residues long. Germline V CDR1 and CDR2: LGHNA, YNFKEQ. J was trimmed by 3 bases and V by 5 bases; bases with no gene match: 5. CDR3 nucleotides: TGTGCCAGCAGCTCCGGACTAGCGGGAGAAACAGATACGCAGTATTTT. Protein sequence: CASSSGLAGETDTQYF.

The CDR3 is CASSQGSYEQFF. Written as DNA, the CDR3 is TGTGCCAGCAGCCAGGGGAGCTATGAGCAGTTCTTC. The chain carries TRBV5-6 and TRBJ2-1, with D perhaps matching TRBD1 (6 bases). V lost 4 bases, J lost 8 bases, and 10 bases lay in between. The CDR3 loop spans 12 amino acids. Germline-derived CDR1 and CDR2 are SGHDT and YYEEEE. The variable domain in full, with the rest retrieved from reference TRBV5-6 and TRBJ2-1, is DAGVTQSPTHLIKTRGQQVTLRCSPKSGHDTVSWYQQALGQGPQFIFQYYEEEERQRGNFPDRFSGHQFPNYSSELNVNALLLGDSALYLCASSQGSYEQFFGPGTRLTVL.

This clonotype showed up many times. The rearrangement uses TRBV29-1 and TRBJ2-7; D may match TRBD1 or TRBD2 (5 bases each). The CDR3 is 14 residues long. V lost 4 bases and J 2 bases, leaving 15 bases between the germline ends. Germline V gene data show CDR1 as SQVTM and CDR2 as ANQGSEA. CDR3 DNA sequence: TGCAGCGTTGGGCCCCGGGGACGGACCTACGAGCAGTACTTC. Its protein product is CSVGPRGRTYEQYF.

V gene TRBV4-1 combines with J gene TRBJ2-1; 7 bases map to TRBD1. The germline V gene has CDR1 MGHRA and CDR2 YSYEKL. The CDR3 covers 16 residues. Trimming at V came to 0 bases and at J to 4 bases, leaving 6 bases not matched to a gene. As DNA, the CDR3 is TGCGCCAGCAGCCAAGATTCGGGACAGCTATACAATGAGCAGTTCTTC. Amino acids: CASSQDSGQLYNEQFF.

V usage is TRBV18 and J usage is TRBJ2-7, with D perhaps assigned TRBD1 or TRBD2 (5 bases each). The CDR3 is 16 residues long. Trimming took 0 bases from V and 0 from J, leaving 12 bases between them. CDR1 is KGHSH, CDR2 LQKENI, per germline. CDR3 sequence: CASSPPAAGSSYEQYF. The CDR3 bases are TGTGCCAGCTCACCACCGGCGGCAGGGAGCTCCTACGAGCAGTACTTC.

This clonotype was recorded a few times. The rearrangement links TRBV11-2 to TRBJ2-5, with unresolved D. Germline values: CDR1 SGHAT, CDR2 FQNNGV. V lost 1 base, J lost 0 bases, and 12 bases lay in between. CDR3 size: 16 residues. The CDR3 here is CASSLVALTYQETQYF. CDR3 sequence (DNA): TGTGCCAGCAGCTTAGTCGCACTAACGTACCAAGAGACCCAGTACTTC. The full variable domain, completed using reference TRBV11-2 and TRBJ2-5, is EAGVAQSPRYKIIEKRQSVAFWCNPISGHATLYWYQQILGQGPKLLIQFQNNGVVDDSQLPKDRFSAERLKGVDSTLKIQPAKLEDSAVYLCASSLVALTYQETQYFGPGTRLLVL.

The V and J genes are TRBV12-3 or TRBV12-4 and TRBJ2-7, with 9 bases lining up with TRBD1. The CDR3 extends over 12 amino acids. V dropped 6 bases and J dropped 4; count of bases not matched to a gene: 1. The CDR3 sequence is CASRGQGYEQYF. Written as DNA, the CDR3 is TGTGCCAGCAGGGGACAGGGTTACGAGCAGTACTTC.

This chain uses TRBV12-3 or TRBV12-4 with TRBJ2-5; no firm D call. This CDR3 region has 15 residues. The V gene lost 2 bases and the J gene lost 0 bases, with 10 bases spanning the gap. CDR3 sequence: CASSLFSSNQETQYF. CDR3 DNA sequence: TGTGCCAGCAGTTTATTTTCCAGCAACCAAGAGACCCAGTACTTC.

This clonotype was counted ten times or more. The V gene is TRBV28, the J gene TRBJ2-1; D might be TRBD2 (5 bases). The length of the CDR3 is 15 residues. Deletions cut 6 bases from V and 0 bases from J, with 12 bases between. The germline V gene encodes CDR1 MDHEN and CDR2 SYDVKM. The CDR3 coding sequence is TGTGCCAGCAGGATAGAGCGGCACTCCTACAATGAGCAGTTCTTC. This translates into CASRIERHSYNEQFF.

The chain uses TRBV2 and TRBJ1-2, with TRBD1 identical over 9 bases. This CDR3 is built from 16 residues. Germline V CDR1 and CDR2: SNHLY, FYNNEI. The V gene end was trimmed by 3 bases and the J gene end by 3 bases; junction bases not matched to a gene: 8. The CDR3 protein is CASSDGGQGTDYGYTF. Here the CDR3 DNA reads TGTGCCAGCAGTGACGGGGGACAGGGCACGGACTATGGCTACACCTTC.

This chain joins TRBV6-4 and TRBJ1-2, with D possibly matching TRBD1 (5 bases). The CDR3 runs to 16 residues. V lost 7 bases and J lost 2, with 20 bases in between. Germline loops: CDR1 MRHNA, CDR2 SNTAGT. The CDR3 DNA is TGTGCCAGCACATACCCCCCGGGACCGATGAACTATGGCTACACCTTC. Its translation is CASTYPPGPMNYGYTF.

This clonotype came up a few times. J is TRBJ1-6 and V is TRBV28; D not resolved. This CDR3 spans 15 amino acids. Trimming removed 5 bases at V and 10 bases at J, with 18 bases between. The germline V gene has CDR1 MDHEN and CDR2 SYDVKM. CDR3 sequence: CASSLPHLLQSPLHF. As DNA, the CDR3 is TGTGCCAGCAGTCTCCCCCACCTTCTTCAATCACCCCTCCACTTT.

This clonotype came up a few times. The DNA for the CDR3 is TGTGCCAGCTCACCAATTGTCCAGGGGCCAAACTACGAGCAGTACTTC. It yields the protein CASSPIVQGPNYEQYF. The chain uses TRBV18 and TRBJ2-7; a weak D match, TRBD1 (6 bases). Looked up from germline, CDR1 is KGHSH and CDR2 is LQKENI. With 2 bases removed from V and 3 bases from J, the gap between germline ends came to 17 bases. The CDR3 runs to 16 residues.

This clonotype showed up just a few times. V and J are TRBV20-1 and TRBJ2-3; 8 bases match TRBD2. Germline V lookup: CDR1 DFQATT, CDR2 SNEGSKA (reference sequence). The trim removed 3 bases at V and 1 base at J, leaving 9 bases unmatched. The CDR3 is 16 residues long. The CDR3 spells CSASAIRGGGTDTQYF. CDR3 DNA sequence: TGCAGTGCTAGTGCAATACGGGGGGGCGGCACAGATACGCAGTATTTT.

This clonotype appeared a few times. The DNA of the CDR3 is TGTGCCAGTAGTTCTAGTTATGGCTACACCTTC. This codes for CASSSSYGYTF. The V gene is TRBV19, the J gene TRBJ1-2; D is undetermined. CDR3 length: 11 amino acids. The V gene lost 5 bases and the J gene lost 5 bases, with 6 bases spanning the gap. The germline V gene encodes CDR1 LNHDA and CDR2 SQIVND (reference sequence).

The rearrangement links TRBV18 to TRBJ2-1, with D maybe TRBD1 (5 bases). V dropped 8 bases and J dropped 8 bases, with 28 bases sitting between them. The CDR3 covers 17 residues. The germline V gene has CDR1 KGHSH and CDR2 LQKENI. Here the CDR3 reads CASSHPLGPHPLDEQFF. The CDR3 bases are TGTGCCAGCAGCCACCCTCTGGGGCCCCACCCCCTTGATGAGCAGTTCTTC.

This clonotype was counted only a few times. This chain joins TRBV11-3 and TRBJ2-1, with 15 bases lining up with TRBD2. Per the germline V gene, CDR1 is SGHNT and CDR2 is YENEEA. Losses at the gene ends were 4 bases for V and 8 bases for J; bases not matched to a gene: 6. The CDR3 length is 16 residues. CDR3 sequence (DNA): TGTGCCAGCAGCTCCGGGACTAGCGGGGGGTACCATGAGCAGTTCTTC. This gives the protein CASSSGTSGGYHEQFF.

The chain combines TRBV4-1 with TRBJ2-5; possible D gene TRBD2, 5 bases. This CDR3 has 18 amino acids. Between the trimmed V and J ends, which lost 4 bases and 5 bases, there was a span of 26 bases. Looked up from germline, CDR1 is MGHRA and CDR2 is YSYEKL. CDR3 sequence: CASSPSNPAAGERETQYF. CDR3 nucleotides: TGCGCCAGCAGCCCCTCTAACCCAGCGGCAGGAGAGCGGGAGACCCAGTACTTC.

At least ten counts were recorded for this clonotype. The chain combines TRBV4-1 with TRBJ2-1; D not resolved. CDR1 and CDR2 from the germline V gene are MGHRA and YSYEKL. Trimming stripped 3 bases from V and 4 bases from J, with 16 bases between. The CDR3 extends over 16 amino acids. The CDR3 coding sequence is TGCGCCAGCAGCCACATAGATCTAATGATATACAATGAGCAGTTCTTC. Translating it yields CASSHIDLMIYNEQFF.